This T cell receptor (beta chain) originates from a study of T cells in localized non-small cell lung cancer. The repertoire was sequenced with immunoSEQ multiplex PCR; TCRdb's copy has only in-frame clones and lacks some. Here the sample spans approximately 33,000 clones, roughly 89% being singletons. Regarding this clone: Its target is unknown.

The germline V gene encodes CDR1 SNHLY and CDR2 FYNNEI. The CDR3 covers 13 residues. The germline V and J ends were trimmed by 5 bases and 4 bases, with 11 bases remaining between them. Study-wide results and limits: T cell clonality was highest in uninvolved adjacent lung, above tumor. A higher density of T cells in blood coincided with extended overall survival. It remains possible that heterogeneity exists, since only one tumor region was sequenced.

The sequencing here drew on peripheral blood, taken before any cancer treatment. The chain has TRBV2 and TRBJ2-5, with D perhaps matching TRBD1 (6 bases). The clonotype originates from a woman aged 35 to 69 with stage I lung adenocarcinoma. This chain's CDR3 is CASSYRVGETQYF. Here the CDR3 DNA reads TGTGCCAGCAGTTACAGGGTTGGAGAGACCCAGTACTTC.